This record covers a single T cell receptor beta chain. The CDR3 length is 15 residues. The V end lost 4 bases, the J end lost 0 bases, and 10 bases lay between the germline ends. The germline CDR1 and CDR2 sequences are SGHTA and FQGNSA. These data come from a study of blood T cell repertoires in COVID-19. Authors' processing steps: Nucleated cell counts were estimated from reference gene primer amplification. Sequenced by immunoSEQ multiplex PCR; TCRdb stores in-frame clones only, minus some. The V and J calls and clone size were taken over from that table, and D and trimming were inferred from the DNA. This sample has more than 85,000 clones, with around 90% found just once.

The origin of this receptor is a man aged 50 to 60 with active COVID-19. The chain has TRBV7-2 and TRBJ1-3, with a weak D call TRBD1 (5 bases). Sequencing was carried out using peripheral blood. The CDR3 here is CASSSHQGSGNTIYF. CDR3 bases: TGTGCCAGCAGCTCTCATCAGGGCTCTGGAAACACCATATATTTT.